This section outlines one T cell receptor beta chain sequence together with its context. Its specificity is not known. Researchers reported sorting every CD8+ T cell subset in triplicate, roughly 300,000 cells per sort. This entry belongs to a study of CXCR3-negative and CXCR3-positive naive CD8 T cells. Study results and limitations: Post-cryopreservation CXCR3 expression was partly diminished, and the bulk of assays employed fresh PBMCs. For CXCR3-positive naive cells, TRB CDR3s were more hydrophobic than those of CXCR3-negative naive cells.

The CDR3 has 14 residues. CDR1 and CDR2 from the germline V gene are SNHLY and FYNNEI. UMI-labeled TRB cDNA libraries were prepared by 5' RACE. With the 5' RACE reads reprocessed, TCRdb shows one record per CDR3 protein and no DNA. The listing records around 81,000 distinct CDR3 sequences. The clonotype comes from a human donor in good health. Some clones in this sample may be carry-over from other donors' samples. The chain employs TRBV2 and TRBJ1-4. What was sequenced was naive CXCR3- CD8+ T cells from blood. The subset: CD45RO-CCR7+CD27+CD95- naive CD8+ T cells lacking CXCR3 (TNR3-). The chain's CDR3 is CASSERIVAEKLFF.